This T cell receptor (beta chain) was sequenced in a study of blood T cell repertoires in COVID-19. Background on the study: Samples of COVID-19 (acute and convalescent) were obtained from the United States, Italy and Spain. T cells, B-cell-depleted T cells, or PBMCs supplied cDNA or gDNA.

This CDR3 comprises 14 residues. Trimming took 0 bases from V and 3 from J; bases not matched to a gene: 0. The germline V gene encodes CDR1 KGHDR and CDR2 SFDVKD. In the study's own analysis: It was from reference gene primer amplification that nucleated cell counts were estimated. The table came from immunoSEQ multiplex PCR; TCRdb's copy has only in-frame clones and leaves some out. Clone size and V and J calls were adopted from that table, with D and trimming inferred from the DNA. This sample has 200,000 to 300,000 clones, with roughly 89% found just once. The TCR originated in a woman aged 40 to 55 who had recovered from COVID-19. Sequencing input: peripheral blood. The chain has TRBV24-1 and TRBJ1-2, with TRBD1 identical over 7 bases. The CDR3 DNA sequence: TGTGCCACCAGTGATTTGGGACAGGACTATGGCTACACCTTC. Protein sequence: CATSDLGQDYGYTF.